This is a list of T cell receptor beta chains from one sample in a study of cytomegalovirus exposure and HLA in healthy donors. The method was immunoSEQ multiplex PCR; TCRdb's version includes in-frame clones alone and lacks a portion of them. The table lists roughly 100,000 clones, roughly 76% of them singletons, with about 20% in the top ten. The sample comprised PBMCs. The receptors were sampled from a woman aged 60 to 75 in good health and CMV-seropositive. The CDR3 runs from the conserved cysteine through the conserved F or W. Each record gives: J gene, V gene, D gene, clone size, CDR3 DNA, CDR3 protein. D genes are given only for firm matches. Clone size is given for some rows only: seen once, a few or many times, or a class if the clone is expanded.

TRBJ2-1 TRBV7-3 NA NA TGTGCCAGCAGCCCCTACAAACAAGACACCTACAATGAGCAGTTCTTC CASSPYKQDTYNEQFF
TRBJ2-2 TRBV28 TRBD1 once TGTGCCAGCACCAACAGGGGTGGGACCGGGGAGCTGTTTTTT CASTNRGGTGELFF
TRBJ2-7 TRBV15 NA few TGTGCCACCAGCAGAGGGTCGGGAGAGGGCTACGAGCAGTACTTC CATSRGSGEGYEQYF
TRBJ2-1 TRBV5-1 TRBD2 NA TGCGCCAGCAGCCCAAGGGGACTAGTTATTAATGAGCAGTTCTTC CASSPRGLVINEQFF
TRBJ1-3 TRBV7-2 NA NA TGTGCCAGCAGCTTAGTAGCCTCCGGAAACACCATATATTTT CASSLVASGNTIYF
TRBJ2-1 TRBV5-6 NA NA TGTGCCAGCAGCTTCCCGGGGGTAGCGGTCCGAGTGGAGCAGTTCTTC CASSFPGVAVRVEQFF
TRBJ2-2 TRBV2 NA NA TGTGCCAGCCTCCTACAGGGGACTGGGACCGGGGAGCTGTTTTTT CASLLQGTGTGELFF
TRBJ1-3 TRBV28 NA NA TGTGCCAGCAGGAGAGACATGAGCACCATATATTTT CASRRDMSTIYF
TRBJ2-7 TRBV19 TRBD1 NA TGTGCCAGTAGTAGGGCGGGGACAGGAGCCCACGAGCAGTACTTC CASSRAGTGAHEQYF
TRBJ1-4 TRBV19 NA few TGTGCCAGTAGTATAGATGTACGAGGTTTGCAAACTAATGAAAAACTGTTTTTT CASSIDVRGLQTNEKLFF
TRBJ2-5 TRBV30 TRBD2 few TGTGCCTGGAGTCCGGGACTAGCGGGAGAGACCCAGTACTTC CAWSPGLAGETQYF
TRBJ1-1 TRBV27 NA NA TGTGCCAGCAGTTTATCGGGGGCGCGCACTGAAGCTTTCTTT CASSLSGARTEAFF
TRBJ2-3 TRBV5-1 TRBD2 NA TGCGCCAGCAGCTTGGGACTAGCGGGAGTAGATACGCAGTATTTT CASSLGLAGVDTQYF
TRBJ1-1 TRBV5-1 NA NA TGCGCCAGCAGCGGAAGCAGGGGTTTTAGCACTGAAGCTTTCTTT CASSGSRGFSTEAFF
TRBJ2-7 TRBV5-1 NA once TGCGCCAGCAGCTCCCGAGCGAGTAGGTCCTACGAGCAGTACTTC CASSSRASRSYEQYF
TRBJ2-7 TRBV2 TRBD2 NA TGTGCCAGCAGTGAACAGAGCGGGAGCAGCTACGAGCAGTACTTC CASSEQSGSSYEQYF
TRBJ2-4 TRBV6-5 TRBD1 NA TGTGCCAGCAGCTCGACAGGGGGGAAAAACATTCAGTACTTC CASSSTGGKNIQYF
TRBJ2-3 TRBV9 TRBD2 NA TGTGCCAGCAGCTGGGCGGGAGCCCCCACAGATACGCAGTATTTT CASSWAGAPTDTQYF
TRBJ1-4 TRBV4-2 NA NA TGTGCCAGCAGCCAAGATAGGGGGGGAAATGAAAAACTGTTTTTT CASSQDRGGNEKLFF
TRBJ2-5 TRBV10-1 TRBD2 NA TGCGCCAGCAGTGAGTCGGGAGGGCTGGAGACCCAGTACTTC CASSESGGLETQYF
TRBJ2-7 TRBV5-4 TRBD2 NA TGTGCCAGCAGCCGGTTCAGCGGGGGAGGTGGCGAGCAGTACTTC CASSRFSGGGGEQYF
TRBJ2-7 TRBV29-1 TRBD1 NA TGCAGCGTTCGGACAGGGGGCACCTACGAGCAGTACTTC CSVRTGGTYEQYF
TRBJ1-1 TRBV27 TRBD1 NA TGTGCCAGCAGTAACACACGAGGGACAGGGGAGGAGGCTTTCTTT CASSNTRGTGEEAFF
TRBJ2-4 TRBV10-2 TRBD1 NA TGCGCCAGCAGTTGGGACAGCACCTTAGCCAAAAACATTCAGTACTTC CASSWDSTLAKNIQYF
TRBJ1-3 TRBV5-4 NA NA TGTGCCAGCAGCTCGGTAAAGGGAGGTGCTGGAAACACCATATATTTT CASSSVKGGAGNTIYF
TRBJ1-2 TRBV28 NA once TGTGCCAGCAGTTTCTGGGAGGACGGCTACACCTTC CASSFWEDGYTF
TRBJ1-5 TRBV7-9 NA NA TGTGCCAGCAGCTATTATAGCAATCAGCCCCAGCATTTT CASSYYSNQPQHF
TRBJ2-3 TRBV7-2 TRBD2 NA TGTGCCAGCAGCTTAGGTCTTAGCGGGAGGGGGGGAGATACGCAGTATTTT CASSLGLSGRGGDTQYF
TRBJ1-2 TRBV15 NA NA TGTGCCACCAGCAGAGATCGGGGGTCCTATGGCTACACCTTC CATSRDRGSYGYTF
TRBJ1-3 TRBV6-5 TRBD1 once TGTGCCAGCAGACAGGGGGCTACTGGAAACACCATATATTTT CASRQGATGNTIYF
TRBJ2-7 TRBV2 NA NA TGTGCCAGCAGTCCGACAGTAAACGAGCAGTACTTC CASSPTVNEQYF
TRBJ1-3 TRBV10-2 TRBD1 NA TGCGCCAGCCGAGGACAGGGGGCGTCTGGAAACACCATATATTTT CASRGQGASGNTIYF
TRBJ1-5 TRBV19 TRBD1 few TGTGCCAGTACCTACAGGGGTGGCAATCAGCCCCAGCATTTT CASTYRGGNQPQHF
TRBJ2-2 TRBV9 TRBD1 NA TGTGCCAGCAGCCTTCGGACAGGGGGCTCCGGGGAGCTGTTTTTT CASSLRTGGSGELFF
TRBJ1-6 TRBV2 NA NA TGTGCCCAAAGGAGCTCCTATAATTCACCCCTCCACTTT CAQRSSYNSPLHF
TRBJ1-5 TRBV5-1 TRBD1 NA TGCGCCAGCAGCCCTGAGGGACAGGGGGGACAGCCCCAGCATTTT CASSPEGQGGQPQHF
TRBJ1-2 TRBV5-1 TRBD1 NA TGCGCCAGCAGCTTGGTAACGGGACAGGAGGTTCAACGCTATGGCTACACCTTC CASSLVTGQEVQRYGYTF
TRBJ2-1 TRBV30 TRBD2 NA TGTGCCTTCGACGGGACTAGCTGGTACAATGAGCAGTTCTTC CAFDGTSWYNEQFF
TRBJ2-3 TRBV5-1 TRBD2 NA TGCGCCAGCAGCCTCGCCGGGACTAGCGGGAGGTTCGCAGATACGCAGTATTTT CASSLAGTSGRFADTQYF
TRBJ1-4 TRBV29-1 NA few TGCAGCGTTGGGAACCCAGGGAATGAAAAACTGTTTTTT CSVGNPGNEKLFF
TRBJ1-4 TRBV4-1 NA few TGCGCCAGCAGCCAAGATCCGGGAAAGGAAAATGAAAAACTGTTTTTT CASSQDPGKENEKLFF
TRBJ2-1 TRBV10-3 TRBD2 NA TGTGCCATCGGCGGGATCGGGGGGAATGAGCAGTTCTTC CAIGGIGGNEQFF
TRBJ1-5 TRBV5-5 NA NA TGTGCCAGCAGCTTGGCCGCGGCTCAGCCCCAGCATTTT CASSLAAAQPQHF
TRBJ1-4 TRBV5-5 NA NA TGTGCCAGCAGCTTGAGTACAGGGACTAATGAAAAACTGTTTTTT CASSLSTGTNEKLFF
TRBJ1-1 TRBV5-5 NA NA TGTGCCAGCAGCCGAATTTCGACCCCCGGGAGTGAAGCTTTCTTT CASSRISTPGSEAFF
TRBJ2-1 TRBV6-5 NA NA TGTGCCAGCAGTTACGGGGTCCGGGACTCGAACAATGAGCAGTTCTTC CASSYGVRDSNNEQFF
TRBJ1-2 TRBV10-3 TRBD1 few TGTGCCATCAGTGATTGGACAGGTGGTGGCTACACCTTC CAISDWTGGGYTF
TRBJ2-7 TRBV5-6 NA NA TGTGCCAGCAGCTTGCAGGGTTCCTACGAGCAGTACTTC CASSLQGSYEQYF
TRBJ2-7 TRBV19 TRBD1 NA TGTGCCAGTAGTATTCCGGGACAGGGTTCCGAGCAGTACTTC CASSIPGQGSEQYF
TRBJ2-1 TRBV5-4 NA NA TGTGCCAGCAGCTTGGAGGGGAGGACTTACAATGAGCAGTTCTTC CASSLEGRTYNEQFF
TRBJ2-2 TRBV19 NA NA TGTGCCTCATGGGAGGAGCCCGGGGAGCTGTTTTTT CASWEEPGELFF
TRBJ2-6 TRBV29-1 NA NA TGCAGCGTTGAAGGAGGAGCTGGGGCCAACGTCCTGACTTTC CSVEGGAGANVLTF
TRBJ1-6 TRBV6-6 NA NA TGTGCCAGCAGACCCGAATACAGTTCACCCCTCCACTTT CASRPEYSSPLHF
TRBJ1-3 TRBV5-1 NA NA TGCGCCAGCAGCTTACAGGGTATCTCTGGAAACACCATATATTTT CASSLQGISGNTIYF
TRBJ1-3 TRBV4-1 NA few TGCGCCAGCACATCCATTGGAAACACCATATATTTT CASTSIGNTIYF
TRBJ2-5 TRBV9 NA few TGTGCCAGCAGCGTACAACCTAACGGGGAGACCCAGTACTTC CASSVQPNGETQYF
TRBJ1-1 TRBV5-4 TRBD1 few TGTGCCAGCAGCTTGGACAGGGGTAGGGCCACTGAAGCTTTCTTT CASSLDRGRATEAFF